These T cell receptor beta chains were read from a single sample in a study of Graves' ophthalmopathy and Graves' hyperthyroidism. TCRdb used MiXCR to reprocess the multiplex PCR reads, holding one entry per CDR3 protein. The sample comprises about 550,000 distinct CDR3 sequences, about two fifths of which are singletons, and around 4% rests with the top ten. Input material: peripheral blood or thyroid tissue (not recorded which). The source is an adult man with Graves' hyperthyroidism. Each CDR3 is given without its conserved first and last residue. Clone size, where shown, is once, few, many, or a class for clones that have expanded.

clone_size v_call cdr3_aa
. TRBV25-1 ASSASIPGGRLSPLH
few TRBV10-2 ASSSSGDYNEQF
many TRBV10-3 AISGTGGVNTGELF
. TRBV2 ASSEEGAGYYGYT
medium-sized TRBV7-8 ASSPAETQY
. TRBV4-2 ASSQGRGPTNEKLF
once TRBV25-1 ASSPLLMTEAF
few TRBV5-8 ASSPVASANTGELF
many TRBV7-6 ASSLASSRGTLHTEAF
. TRBV20-1 SARDSGQTYEQY